The subject of this entry is one T cell receptor (beta chain). Its antigen is not identified. Primers for the PCR totalled 60 Vbeta and 13 Jbeta. Assay: immunoSEQ multiplex PCR; the TCRdb copy retains only in-frame clones and omits some. Of under 200,000 clones listed, about 68% are singletons. The sample comes from a study of cytomegalovirus exposure and HLA in healthy donors. The study, taken as a whole, reports: Accurate predictions that matched the HLA-A and HLA-B alleles of most subjects were reportedly made from TCR beta sequences. It was taken for granted in presence/absence analyses that sequencing depth across donors was roughly uniform. Earlier findings revealed that most TCR beta V segments proved productive either about 87% or about 30% of the time. Further analysis, carried out later, found HLA-associated TCR beta chains more clonally expanded than equally common other chains.

With 2 bases removed from V and 2 bases from J, the gap between germline ends came to 11 bases. The length of the CDR3 is 15 residues. Germline-derived CDR1 and CDR2 are LNHDA and SQIVND (reference sequence). The sample consisted of PBMCs. This sequence was found in a female donor in good health and CMV-seronegative. This chain joins TRBV19 and TRBJ2-3, with a tentative D call TRBD2 (6 bases). The chain's CDR3 is CASSIRDSHTDTQYF. DNA of the CDR3: TGTGCCAGTAGTATACGGGACTCACACACAGATACGCAGTATTTT.